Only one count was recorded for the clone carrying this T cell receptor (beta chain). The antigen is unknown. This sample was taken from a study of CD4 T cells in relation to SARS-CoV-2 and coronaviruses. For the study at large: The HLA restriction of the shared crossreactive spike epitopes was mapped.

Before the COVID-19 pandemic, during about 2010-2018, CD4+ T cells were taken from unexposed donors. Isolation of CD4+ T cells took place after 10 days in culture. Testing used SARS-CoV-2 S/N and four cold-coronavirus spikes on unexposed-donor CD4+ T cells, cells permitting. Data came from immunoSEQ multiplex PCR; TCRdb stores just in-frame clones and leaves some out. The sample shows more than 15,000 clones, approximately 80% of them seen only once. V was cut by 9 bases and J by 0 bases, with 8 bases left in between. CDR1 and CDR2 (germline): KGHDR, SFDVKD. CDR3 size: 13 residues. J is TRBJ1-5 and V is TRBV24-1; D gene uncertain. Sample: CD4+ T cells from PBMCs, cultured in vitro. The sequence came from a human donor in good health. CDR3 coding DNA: TGTGCCACCGGGGAGGATAGCAATCAGCCCCAGCATTTT. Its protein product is CATGEDSNQPQHF.